The clone carrying this TCR beta chain was seen a handful of times. The antigen remains unidentified. These data come from a study of T cells in localized non-small cell lung cancer. Study conclusions and caveats: Among the top 100 tumor clones, a median approximately 60 appeared in adjacent lung. One tumor region alone was sequenced, and heterogeneity therefore remains possible. The highest T cell clonality was in uninvolved adjacent lung, above tumor. Elevated blood T cell density was associated with longer overall survival.

Sequencing used immunoSEQ multiplex PCR; TCRdb keeps in-frame clones, though not all of them. Of 11,000 or so clones in the sample, approximately 87% were seen once. The germline gives CDR1 MDHEN, CDR2 SYDVKM. With 5 bases removed from V and 2 bases from J, the gap between germline ends came to 13 bases. The CDR3 has 14 amino acids. The source was peripheral blood, collected before any cancer treatment. V usage is TRBV28 and J usage is TRBJ2-7, with a tentative D call TRBD2 (5 bases). The TCR sequence derives from a male donor older than 55 with stage I lung adenocarcinoma. This chain's CDR3 is CASSPRTRAYEQYF. CDR3 nucleotide sequence: TGTGCCAGCAGTCCAAGGACGAGGGCCTACGAGCAGTACTTC.